This TCR beta chain was identified in a study of identical twins. Whole-study results and caveats: The models gave estimates that fell short of the out-of-frame TCR alpha sharing seen in monozygotic twins. Twins showed weaker excess sharing in their beta out-of-frame sequences. The same donors were not followed; conclusions instead depended on cross-sectional statistical analysis.

V was trimmed by 1 base and J by 0 bases, leaving 10 bases between them. Germline lookup yields CDR1 SQVTM and CDR2 ANQGSEA. This CDR3 spans 15 amino acids. TCRdb ran MiXCR on the 5' RACE reads and lists one entry per CDR3 protein. The table has 1.5 million to 2 million distinct CDR3 sequences, roughly 35% seen once. This clonotype was seen only a few times. No antigen is known for it. The sequence came from a newborn girl in good health. J is TRBJ2-1 and V is TRBV29-1, with D uncertain. What was sequenced was cord blood. CDR3 DNA sequence: TGCAGCGTTGAAGGTCTCGTGGCCTCCTACAATGAGCAGTTCTTC. Protein sequence: CSVEGLVASYNEQFF.